These T cell receptor beta chains were read from a single sample in a study of T cell repertoires in cytomegalovirus infection. TCRdb reanalysed the reads using MiXCR and keeps one entry per CDR3 protein. Of some 440,000 distinct CDR3 sequences listed, approximately 31% are singletons. Sequencing was performed on PBMCs. The receptor set was obtained from a human donor in good health (CMV status not recorded). Some clones in this sample may be carry-over from other donors' samples. Both conserved end residues are part of each CDR3. The D gene is left open where the match is weak. Expanded clones get a size class; other rows say once, few or many, or leave the size out.

TRBJ1-2,TRBV7-6,-,-,14,TGTGCCAGCAGCTTAGGGGACCGTGTGGCTGGCTACACCTTC,CASSLGDRVAGYTF
TRBJ1-6,TRBV27,-,-,15,TGTGCCAGCAGTTTATCGAGCCCCGTGAATTCACCCCTCCACTTT,CASSLSSPVNSPLHF
TRBJ1-3,TRBV7-9,-,few,13,TGTGCCAGCAGCTTAGCGCGGGGTAACACCATATATTTT,CASSLARGNTIYF
TRBJ2-3,TRBV12-3/TRBV12-4,-,-,16,TGTGCCAGCAGTTTACTCCCCGGGGGGCCCACAGATACGCAGTGTTTT,CASSLLPGGPTDTQCF
TRBJ2-1,TRBV5-1,-,once,16,TGCGCCAGCAGCTTGTATGGACGGAGCTCCTACAATGAGCAGTTCTTC,CASSLYGRSSYNEQFF
TRBJ2-7,TRBV7-6,-,-,17,TGTGCCAGCAGCTTAGCCTCAGGTCGGTCGGGCTCCTACGAGCAGTACTTC,CASSLASGRSGSYEQYF
TRBJ1-3,TRBV7-8,TRBD1,many,16,TGTGCCAGCAGCTCGATGACAGGGGGGTCTGGAAACACCATATATTTT,CASSSMTGGSGNTIYF
TRBJ1-2,TRBV29-1,-,few,13,TGCAGCGTTGAAGAAACCGCATTCTATGGCTACACCTTC,CSVEETAFYGYTF
TRBJ2-3,TRBV2,TRBD2,-,18,TGTGCCAGCAGTGAAGCGCGGGGGACTACGATAGGTACAGATACGCAGTATTTT,CASSEARGTTIGTDTQYF
TRBJ2-1,TRBV7-2,-,many,11,TGTGCCAGCAGCTCTTTACTTGAGCAGTTCTTC,CASSSLLEQFF
TRBJ2-7,TRBV20-1,TRBD2,-,17,TGCAGTGCTAGCAACGAGGAGATTAGCGGGGTTTCCTACGAGCAGTACTTC,CSASNEEISGVSYEQYF
TRBJ1-4,TRBV7-9,TRBD1,many,19,TGTGCCAGCAGCTCCAGAATCCTGGATCGACAGGGGAGGACTGAAAAACTGTTTTTT,CASSSRILDRQGRTEKLFF
TRBJ1-1,TRBV11-1,TRBD1,few,13,TGTGCATCCTGTCAGGGGGTGAACACTGAAGCTTTCTTT,CASCQGVNTEAFF
TRBJ2-1,TRBV15,TRBD2,-,13,TGTGCCACCAGCAGAGCGGGGGGGAATGAGCAGTTCTTC,CATSRAGGNEQFF
TRBJ1-2,TRBV6-1,-,few,11,TGTGCCAGCATGAACAGCTATGGCTACACCTTC,CASMNSYGYTF
TRBJ2-1,TRBV6-1,-,few,13,TGTGCCAGCAGAGCCGACGGGACGGCCGAGCAGTTCTTC,CASRADGTAEQFF
TRBJ1-1,TRBV6-2/TRBV6-3,-,few,18,TGTGCCAGCAGTTACTCGATACAAAATGGACGGGACAACACTGAAGCTTTCTTT,CASSYSIQNGRDNTEAFF
TRBJ2-5,TRBV5-1,TRBD2,few,15,TGCGCCAGCAGCTTGACAGCGGGGGTGTGGGAGACCCAGTACTTC,CASSLTAGVWETQYF
TRBJ2-1,TRBV2,-,once,14,TGTGCCAGCAGTGGAGGTCAGTCGGGCAATGAGCAGTTCTTC,CASSGGQSGNEQFF
TRBJ2-1,TRBV29-1,TRBD2,-,17,TGCAGCGTCGGGGGCCCGCTATGGGCTAGCGGGGGCCAGGGGCAGTTCTTC,CSVGGPLWASGGQGQFF
TRBJ1-2,TRBV28,-,few,15,TGTGCCAGCAGAGGTAGGGATTTCCAGATATATGGCTACACCTTC,CASRGRDFQIYGYTF
TRBJ2-5,TRBV12-5,-,few,16,TGTGCTAGTGGTTTGCCAAGGGGGAGAATTCAAGAGACCCAGTACTTC,CASGLPRGRIQETQYF